The rows below give T cell receptor beta chains drawn from one sample of a study of shared clonotypes between healthy human individuals. TCRdb's table, derived via immunoSEQ multiplex PCR, lists solely in-frame clones and lacks some. This table holds about 2 million clones, about 95% found once. The sample was naive CD8+ T cells sorted from blood. Source of these receptors: a young man in good health. Both conserved end residues are part of each CDR3. D genes are given only for firm matches. Clone size is not always given. Where it is, it says once, few, many or a class for expanded clones.

j_gene: TRBJ2-7
abundance: -
d_gene: -
v_gene: TRBV11-2
CDR3nt: TGTGCCAGCAGCTTACGCGGTTCCTACGAGCAGTACTTC
CDR3aa: CASSLRGSYEQYF

j_gene: TRBJ2-7
abundance: -
d_gene: -
v_gene: TRBV27
CDR3nt: TGTGCCAGCAGTTTAGGACCCGACAGAGCCTACGAGCAGTACTTC
CDR3aa: CASSLGPDRAYEQYF

j_gene: TRBJ2-7
abundance: -
d_gene: TRBD1
v_gene: TRBV4-1
CDR3nt: TGCGCCAGCAGCCACATCGGGACAGGGTCCTACGAGCAGTACTTC
CDR3aa: CASSHIGTGSYEQYF

j_gene: TRBJ2-3
abundance: -
d_gene: -
v_gene: TRBV29-1
CDR3nt: TGCAGCGTTGAAGATATCCGCACAGATACGCAGTATTTT
CDR3aa: CSVEDIRTDTQYF

j_gene: TRBJ2-4
abundance: once
d_gene: -
v_gene: TRBV7-9
CDR3nt: TGTGCCAGCAGCTTTTCGGGGGTAGACCTCTACTTC
CDR3aa: CASSFSGVDLYF

j_gene: TRBJ2-3
abundance: once
d_gene: -
v_gene: TRBV11-2
CDR3nt: TGTGCCAGCAGATCTACAGGAACAGATACGCAGTATTTT
CDR3aa: CASRSTGTDTQYF

j_gene: TRBJ2-3
abundance: once
d_gene: -
v_gene: TRBV6-1
CDR3nt: TGTGCCAGCAGCTCGCGACTAGGCACAGATACGCAGTATTTT
CDR3aa: CASSSRLGTDTQYF

j_gene: TRBJ2-5
abundance: -
d_gene: -
v_gene: TRBV11-2
CDR3nt: TGTGCCAGCAGCTTAGATGACTGGGCCCAGTACTTC
CDR3aa: CASSLDDWAQYF

j_gene: TRBJ2-7
abundance: once
d_gene: TRBD1
v_gene: TRBV28
CDR3nt: TGTGCCAGCGGTCGAGAGGGCAGGGGGTACGAGCAGTACTTC
CDR3aa: CASGREGRGYEQYF

j_gene: TRBJ1-2
abundance: -
d_gene: -
v_gene: TRBV5-4
CDR3nt: TGTGCCAGCAGCCCACTACAGGATCGTCCTAACTATGGCTACACCTTC
CDR3aa: CASSPLQDRPNYGYTF

j_gene: TRBJ2-1
abundance: once
d_gene: -
v_gene: TRBV6-6
CDR3nt: TGTGCCAGCAGTTCTACTAGAAATGAGCAGTTCTTC
CDR3aa: CASSSTRNEQFF

j_gene: TRBJ2-3
abundance: -
d_gene: TRBD2
v_gene: TRBV27
CDR3nt: TGTGCCAGCAGGGCGACTAGCGGCACAGATACGCAGTATTTT
CDR3aa: CASRATSGTDTQYF

j_gene: TRBJ1-2
abundance: -
d_gene: TRBD1
v_gene: TRBV27
CDR3nt: TGTGCCAGCAGTTTTACTGGGACAGCCCTTTATGGCTACACCTTC
CDR3aa: CASSFTGTALYGYTF

j_gene: TRBJ2-1
abundance: -
d_gene: -
v_gene: TRBV27
CDR3nt: TGTGCCAGCAGTTTAACCTGGTACAATGAGCAGTTCTTC
CDR3aa: CASSLTWYNEQFF

j_gene: TRBJ1-1
abundance: -
d_gene: -
v_gene: TRBV21-1
CDR3nt: TGTGCCACCCTCCGGGACAGAGACATGAACACTGAAGCTTTCTTT
CDR3aa: CATLRDRDMNTEAFF

j_gene: TRBJ2-7
abundance: -
d_gene: -
v_gene: TRBV6-5
CDR3nt: TGTGCCAGCAGTTACTCTCGGGAACTCCCCCTGTACGAGCAGTACTTC
CDR3aa: CASSYSRELPLYEQYF

j_gene: TRBJ2-2
abundance: -
d_gene: -
v_gene: TRBV28
CDR3nt: TGTGCCAGCAGTTTATTAGGGCACACCGGGGAGCTGTTTTTT
CDR3aa: CASSLLGHTGELFF